This is a list of T cell receptor beta chains from one sample in a study of cytomegalovirus exposure and HLA in healthy donors. Profiling relied on immunoSEQ multiplex PCR, and the TCRdb table lists in-frame clones only, not all of them. The repertoire holds roughly 100,000 clones, with 70% to 80% as singletons. Sample: PBMCs. The receptors shown here come from a boy aged 10-17 years in good health and CMV-seronegative. CDR3s include the opening cysteine and the closing phenylalanine or tryptophan. A D gene is named only where the DNA matches it firmly. Clone size is stated in some rows and not others, as once, few, many or a class when expanded.

>-|TRBV5-1|TRBJ1-3|-|16
TGCGCCAGCAGCTTGGGAAGTACCACATCTGGAAACACCATATATTTT
CASSLGSTTSGNTIYF
>once|TRBV19|TRBJ1-2|TRBD1|11
TGTGCCAGTAACAGGGGAGATGGCTACACCTTC
CASNRGDGYTF
>-|TRBV12-5|TRBJ1-2|TRBD1|17
TGTGCTAGTGGTTTGGTACTTAGTGGACAGGGGAACTATGGCTACACCTTC
CASGLVLSGQGNYGYTF
>-|TRBV7-8|TRBJ2-7|TRBD1|14
TGTGCCAGCAGCTTTGACAGGGGGCTGGGTGAGCAGTACTTC
CASSFDRGLGEQYF
>-|TRBV11-2|TRBJ2-7|-|15
TGTGCCAGCACCCCAGTCGACATCCCATTCTACGAGCAGTACTTC
CASTPVDIPFYEQYF
>-|TRBV6-5|TRBJ2-7|-|14
TGTGCCAGCAGCCGGAGGACGGCCTCCTACGAGCAGTACTTC
CASSRRTASYEQYF
>-|TRBV5-4|TRBJ2-3|-|14
TGTGCCAGCAGCCTCTCGGGGGGCACAGATACGCAGTATTTT
CASSLSGGTDTQYF
>-|TRBV6-6|TRBJ2-7|-|14
TGTGCCAGCACCCAAACATACCTCACCTACGAGCAGTACTTC
CASTQTYLTYEQYF
>once|TRBV30|TRBJ1-2|-|13
TGTGCCCTGGAGGTAGGAGGGAACTATGGCTACACCTTC
CALEVGGNYGYTF
>once|TRBV19|TRBJ2-5|TRBD2|17
TGTGCCAGTAGTATACCTAGCGGGGGAGGGGACGGGGAGACCCAGTACTTC
CASSIPSGGGDGETQYF
>-|TRBV4-1|TRBJ2-7|TRBD1|14
TGCGCCAGCAGCCAAGCGGGGACAGGCTACGAGCAGTACTTC
CASSQAGTGYEQYF
>-|TRBV7-2|TRBJ1-4|-|16
TGTGCCAGCAGCAGTAGCCAGGGAGGACCTAATGAAAAACTGTTTTTT
CASSSSQGGPNEKLFF
>few|TRBV5-1|TRBJ2-5|-|14
TGCGCCAGCAGCTTGTGGGGCGGGGAAGAGACCCAGTACTTC
CASSLWGGEETQYF
>-|TRBV28|TRBJ1-4|-|12
TGTGCCAGCAGTTTGACGGGGGAAAAACTGTTTTTT
CASSLTGEKLFF
>-|TRBV7-9|TRBJ1-2|-|15
TGTGCCAGCAGCCCAACGGTCACGCCCGGGGATGGCTACACCTTC
CASSPTVTPGDGYTF
>-|TRBV6-6|TRBJ2-3|-|16
TGTGCCAGCAGTATCGGACTCGCGGGAAGGAAAGATACGCAGTATTTT
CASSIGLAGRKDTQYF
>-|TRBV5-4|TRBJ2-7|TRBD1|14
TGTGCCAGCAGCCCCGGGACAGTACCTTACGAGCAGTACTTC
CASSPGTVPYEQYF
>-|TRBV28|TRBJ1-1|TRBD1|16
TGTGCCAGCAGTTCCTACAGGGGGGCCATGAACACTGAAGCTTTCTTT
CASSSYRGAMNTEAFF
>many|TRBV29-1|TRBJ1-2|-|13
TGCAGCGTTGCCCAGACACCAAACTATGGCTACACCTTC
CSVAQTPNYGYTF
>few|TRBV6-5|TRBJ2-3|TRBD2|15
TGTGCCAGCAGTTACCAGGGACTAGGCACAGATACGCAGTATTTT
CASSYQGLGTDTQYF
>few|TRBV5-1|TRBJ1-1|TRBD1|14
TGCGCCAGCAGCCGACAGGGGGCAAACACTGAAGCTTTCTTT
CASSRQGANTEAFF
>-|TRBV29-1|TRBJ2-1|-|12
TGCAGCGTCGCCGGGACACACAATGAGCAGTTCTTC
CSVAGTHNEQFF
>few|TRBV9|TRBJ1-3|-|13
TGTGCCAGCAGCGACAGCTCTGGAAACACCATATATTTT
CASSDSSGNTIYF
>-|TRBV7-8|TRBJ1-1|-|16
TGTGCCAGCAGCTTAGACGGGGAGGGGATGAACACTGAAGCTTTCTTT
CASSLDGEGMNTEAFF